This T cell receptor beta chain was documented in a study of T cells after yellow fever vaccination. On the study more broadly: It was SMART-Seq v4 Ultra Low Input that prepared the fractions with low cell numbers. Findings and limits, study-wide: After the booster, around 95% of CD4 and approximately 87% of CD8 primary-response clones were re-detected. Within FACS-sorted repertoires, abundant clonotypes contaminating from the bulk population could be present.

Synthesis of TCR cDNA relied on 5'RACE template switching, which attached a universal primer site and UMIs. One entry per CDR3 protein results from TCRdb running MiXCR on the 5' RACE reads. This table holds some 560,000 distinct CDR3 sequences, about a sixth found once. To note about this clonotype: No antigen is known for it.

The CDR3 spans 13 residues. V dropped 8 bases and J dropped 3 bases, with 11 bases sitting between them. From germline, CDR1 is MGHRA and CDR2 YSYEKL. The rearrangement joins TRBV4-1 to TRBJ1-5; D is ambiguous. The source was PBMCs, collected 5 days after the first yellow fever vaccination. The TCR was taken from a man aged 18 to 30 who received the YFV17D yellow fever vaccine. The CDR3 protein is CASSERNNQPQHF. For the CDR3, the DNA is TGCGCCAGCTCAGAACGGAACAATCAGCCCCAGCATTTT.